One and the same sample provided the 16 T cell receptor beta chains below, sequenced in a study of T cells in Graves' hyperthyroidism and ophthalmopathy. The CDR3 regions of TCR beta were amplified from RNA transcripts. Initially, a first-round RT-PCR of the TCR CDR3 employed the HTBI primer set. In TCRdb, the multiplex PCR reads were re-called with MiXCR into one record per CDR3 protein. The sample holds 500,000 to 650,000 distinct CDR3 sequences; around 50% are singletons and the top ten take about two fifths. Sequenced sample: peripheral blood or thyroid tissue (not recorded which). The source is an adult woman with Graves' disease, either hyperthyroidism or ophthalmopathy (not recorded which).

This chain joins TRBV5-6 and TRBJ1-5; possible D gene TRBD1, 6 bases. CDR1 and CDR2 (germline): SGHDT, YYEEEE. This CDR3 region has 16 residues. V was pared by 2 bases and J by 0 bases, with 12 bases between. The CDR3 bases are TGTGCCAGCAGCTTCAGGGGCGGAGGTAGCAATCAGCCCCAGCATTTT. Its translation: CASSFRGGGSNQPQHF.

Remarks on this clonotype: Possible read error: a much larger clone is one base away. V is TRBV4-3 and J is TRBJ2-7; the D gene is possibly TRBD2 (5 bases). The germline V gene encodes CDR1 LGHNA and CDR2 YSLEER. The CDR3 is 16 residues long. CDR3 protein: CVSSQGYLEVSYEQYF. DNA of the CDR3: TGCGTCAGCAGCCAAGGGTACTTGGAGGTTTCCTACGAGCAGTACTTC.

This clonotype has at least ten counts. This chain connects TRBV10-2 to TRBJ1-4; D perhaps matches TRBD1 (5 bases). The CDR3 consists of 15 residues. Germline CDR1 WSHSY, CDR2 SAAADI. Between the trimmed V and J ends, which lost 4 bases and 4 bases, there was a span of 13 bases. DNA of the CDR3: TGCGCCAGCAGTGGAGGCAGGGCCTATAATGAAAAACTGTTTTTT. Residues: CASSGGRAYNEKLFF.

This clonotype has ten or more counts. The V and J genes are TRBV7-3 and TRBJ2-7; D is perhaps TRBD2 (5 bases). This CDR3 spans 16 amino acids. V dropped 5 bases and J dropped 2 bases, with 19 bases sitting between them. The germline gives CDR1 SGHTA, CDR2 FQGTGA. DNA of the CDR3: TGTGCCAGCAGCCCCACCTCGGGTAGCGAAACCTACGAGCAGTACTTC. Translation gives CASSPTSGSETYEQYF.

This clonotype has a handful of counts. This rearrangement joins TRBV12-3 or TRBV12-4 to TRBJ2-3, with unresolved D. V was clipped by 4 bases and J by 3 bases, with 11 bases between them. This CDR3 has 14 residues. The CDR3 region is CASSSWGATDTQYF. Written as DNA, the CDR3 is TGTGCCAGCAGTTCGTGGGGTGCGACAGATACGCAGTATTTT.

The V and J genes are TRBV7-2 and TRBJ1-2; the match to TRBD1 covers 7 bases. The CDR3 extends over 14 amino acids. Looked up from germline, CDR1 is SGHTA and CDR2 is FQGNSA. Trimming removed 5 bases from V and 6 bases from J; junction bases left unmatched: 9. CDR3 in DNA: TGTGCCAGCAGCCCTACGACAGGGAGAGATGGCTACACCTTC. This encodes CASSPTTGRDGYTF.

This clonotype came up a few times. This chain joins TRBV24-1 and TRBJ1-1, with D unresolved. Germline V gives CDR1 KGHDR, CDR2 SFDVKD. The CDR3 spans 12 residues. The V and J ends lost 5 bases and 7 bases respectively, with 10 bases between them. The CDR3 here is CATSGLSNEAFF. CDR3 DNA sequence: TGTGCCACCAGTGGCCTTTCGAATGAAGCTTTCTTT.

The chain links TRBV28 to TRBJ2-7; 10 bases fit TRBD1. The CDR3 extends over 17 amino acids. V trimming: 1 base; J trimming: 4 bases; junction bases outside the gene matches: 10. Looked up from germline, CDR1 is MDHEN and CDR2 is SYDVKM. In DNA form, the CDR3 reads TGTGCCAGCAGTTTATACCGTCCACGGGACAGGGGTTACGAGCAGTACTTC. Translating gives CASSLYRPRDRGYEQYF.

This clonotype was seen ten or more times. The chain carries TRBV27 and TRBJ1-6, with 10 bases that match TRBD1. The CDR3 runs 16 residues. Unmatched junction bases numbered 2, after V lost 6 bases and J lost 0 bases. Germline CDR1 and CDR2: MNHEY and SMNVEV (reference sequence). The CDR3 DNA sequence: TGTGCCAGCAGGACAGGGGGCGGCTCCTATAATTCACCCCTCCACTTT. Its translation: CASRTGGGSYNSPLHF.

The chain couples TRBV20-1 to TRBJ2-5; 8 bases are shared with TRBD1. This CDR3 is 15 amino acids long. V gave up 6 bases and J gave up 2 bases; unmatched junction bases: 11. Looked up from germline, CDR1 is DFQATT and CDR2 is SNEGSKA (reference sequence). As DNA, the CDR3 is TGCAGTGCCCTCGGGACAGGCTGGGGACAAGAGACCCAGTACTTC. It encodes CSALGTGWGQETQYF.

This clonotype came up a few times. The V and J genes are TRBV9 and TRBJ1-2; 9 nucleotides align to TRBD1. V shed 5 bases, J shed 8 bases, and the junction held 10 bases outside the gene matches. Germline CDR1 and CDR2: SGDLS and YYNGEE. The CDR3 contains 14 residues. CDR3 nucleotide sequence: TGTGCCAGCAGTTCACCGGGACAGGGATTAGGCTACACCTTC. Translating it yields CASSSPGQGLGYTF.

This clonotype was seen more than once but under ten times. The rearrangement links TRBV15 to TRBJ1-1; D uncertain. The V gene lost 1 base and the J gene lost 4 bases, with 10 bases spanning the gap. The CDR3 consists of 14 residues. CDR1 and CDR2 (germline): LNHNV, YYDKDF (reference sequence). The CDR3 protein is CATSRGAGFTEAFF. DNA of the CDR3: TGTGCCACCAGCAGAGGTGCGGGGTTCACTGAAGCTTTCTTT. The variable domain in full, with the rest retrieved from reference TRBV15 and TRBJ1-1, is DAMVIQNPRYQVTQFGKPVTLSCSQTLNHNVMYWYQQKSSQAPKLLFHYYDKDFNNEADTPDNFQSRRPNTSFCFLDIRSPGLGDTAMYLCATSRGAGFTEAFFGQGTRLTVV.

This clonotype was detected only once. A much larger clone differs by one base, so this may be a read error. The chain carries TRBV19 and TRBJ1-2; no clear D gene. This CDR3 contains 15 residues. Germline loops: CDR1 LNHDA, CDR2 SQIVND (reference sequence). Trimming removed 6 bases at V and 4 bases at J, with 18 bases between. CDR3 in amino acids: CASRPTAPEGYGYTF. DNA for the CDR3: TGTGCCAGTAGGCCCACGGCTCCTGAGGGCTATGGCTACACCTTC.

This clonotype has a handful of counts. This chain uses TRBV9 with TRBJ1-2; TRBD1 might be the D (6 bases). Germline CDR1 is SGDLS and CDR2 is YYNGEE. This CDR3 region has 15 residues. Trimming removed 6 bases from V and 6 bases from J, with 21 bases in between. CDR3: CASTPWDTQSHGYTF. The CDR3 nucleotides are TGTGCCAGCACCCCGTGGGACACCCAAAGTCATGGCTACACCTTC.

In regard to this clonotype: One end of the junction is discordant with germline, which a read error may explain. The chain is built from TRBV25-1 and TRBJ1-1, with D hard to call. Germline V CDR1 and CDR2: MGHDK, SYGVNS. The CDR3 spans 12 residues. The CDR3 nucleotides read TGTACCAGCAGAGAGAGGAACACTGAAGCTTTCTTT. Its translation is CTSRERNTEAFF.

The chain employs TRBV9 and TRBJ2-5, with D possibly being TRBD1 or TRBD2 (6 bases each). The CDR3 totals 16 residues. Between the trimmed V and J ends, which lost 2 bases and 0 bases, there was a span of 14 bases. The germline V gene has CDR1 SGDLS and CDR2 YYNGEE. The CDR3 nucleotides read TGTGCCAGCAGCGTTGTGCGGGACAAGTACCAAGAGACCCAGTACTTC. This codes for CASSVVRDKYQETQYF.